Described below is a single TCR beta chain sequence and its context. This specimen belongs to a study of blood T cell repertoires in COVID-19. Looking at the study overall: COVID-19 samples collected from the United States, Italy and Spain covered acute and convalescent phases. The analysed material was cDNA or gDNA that came from T cells, B-cell-depleted T cells, or PBMCs.

In germline, CDR1 is LNHDA, CDR2 SQIVND (reference sequence). There are 13 residues in the CDR3. V was shortened by 5 bases and J by 6 bases, with 13 bases between the two germline ends. As processed by the authors: Estimates of nucleated cell counts were drawn from the amplification of reference gene primers. Repertoires were generated with immunoSEQ multiplex PCR, while TCRdb's copy carries only in-frame clones and drops some. V and J calls and clone size are as listed in that table; D and trimming were resolved from the DNA. The table lists 100,000 to 150,000 clones, about four fifths of them singletons, with more than 35% in the top ten.

Sequencing was done on a sample of peripheral blood. The J gene is TRBJ1-2, the V gene TRBV19; D gene unclear. The sequence derives from a man aged 35 to 55 with active or convalescent COVID-19. CDR3 sequence (DNA): TGTGCCAGTAGTTTCTCCCAGACTAATGGCTACACCTTC. It yields the protein CASSFSQTNGYTF.